This TCR beta chain was sequenced in a study of technical replicates of blood from a handful of donors. CDR3 size: 16 residues. The V segment lost 3 bases and the J segment 5 bases; nucleotides outside the gene matches: 9. Germline CDR1 and CDR2: LNHNV and YYDKDF (reference sequence). TCRdb's table, derived via immunoSEQ multiplex PCR, lists solely in-frame clones and lacks some. The sample yields around 72,000 clones, approximately 98% seen once. Sample: T cells isolated from PBMCs. The rearrangement links TRBV15 to TRBJ2-5, with 10 positions matching TRBD2. The receptor comes from a human donor in good health. The CDR3 here is CATSSPLAGEAETQYF. The CDR3 nucleotides are TGTGCCACCAGCAGCCCCCTAGCGGGAGAAGCCGAGACCCAGTACTTC. Combining the CDR3 with reference TRBV15 and TRBJ2-5 gives the whole variable domain DAMVIQNPRYQVTQFGKPVTLSCSQTLNHNVMYWYQQKSSQAPKLLFHYYDKDFNNEADTPDNFQSRRPNTSFCFLDIRSPGLGDTAMYLCATSSPLAGEAETQYFGPGTRLLVL.